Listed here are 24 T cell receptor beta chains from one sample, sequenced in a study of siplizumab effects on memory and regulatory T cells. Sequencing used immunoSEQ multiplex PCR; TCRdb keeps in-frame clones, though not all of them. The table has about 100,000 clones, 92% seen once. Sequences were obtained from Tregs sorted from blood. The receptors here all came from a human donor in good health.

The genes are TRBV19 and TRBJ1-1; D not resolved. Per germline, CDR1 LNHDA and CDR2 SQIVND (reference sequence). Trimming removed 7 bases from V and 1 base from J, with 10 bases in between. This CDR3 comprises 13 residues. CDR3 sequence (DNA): TGTGCCAGTAACCGGCCGGAGAACACTGAAGCTTTCTTT. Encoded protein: CASNRPENTEAFF.

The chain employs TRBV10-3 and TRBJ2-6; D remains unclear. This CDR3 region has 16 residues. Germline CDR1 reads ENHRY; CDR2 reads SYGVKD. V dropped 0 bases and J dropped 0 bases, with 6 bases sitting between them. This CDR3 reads CAISESGDSGANVLTF. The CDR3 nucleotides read TGTGCCATCAGTGAGTCTGGGGACTCTGGGGCCAACGTCCTGACTTTC.

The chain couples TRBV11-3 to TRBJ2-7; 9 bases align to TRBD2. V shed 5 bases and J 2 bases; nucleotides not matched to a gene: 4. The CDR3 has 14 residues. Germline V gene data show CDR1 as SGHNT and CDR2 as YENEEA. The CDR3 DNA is TGTGCCAGCAGCGCCAGCGGGGGGACCTACGAGCAGTACTTC. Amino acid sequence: CASSASGGTYEQYF. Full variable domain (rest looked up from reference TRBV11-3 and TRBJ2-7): EAGVVQSPRYKIIEKKQPVAFWCNPISGHNTLYWYLQNLGQGPELLIRYENEEAVDDSQLPKDRFSAERLKGVDSTLKIQPAELGDSAVYLCASSASGGTYEQYFGPGTRLTVT.

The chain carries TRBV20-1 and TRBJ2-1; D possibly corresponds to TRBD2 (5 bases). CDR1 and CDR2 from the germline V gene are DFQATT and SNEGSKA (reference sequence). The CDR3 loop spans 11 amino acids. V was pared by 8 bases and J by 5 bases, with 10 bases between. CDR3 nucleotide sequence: TGCAGTACGAGACTAAACAATGAGCAGTTCTTC. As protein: CSTRLNNEQFF.

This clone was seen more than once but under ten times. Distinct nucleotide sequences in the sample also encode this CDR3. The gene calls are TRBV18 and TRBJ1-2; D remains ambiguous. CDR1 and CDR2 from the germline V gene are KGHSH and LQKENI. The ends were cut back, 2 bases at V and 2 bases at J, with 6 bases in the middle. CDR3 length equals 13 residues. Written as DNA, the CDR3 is TGTGCCAGCTCACCAGAGGGCAACTATGGCTACACCTTC. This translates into CASSPEGNYGYTF.

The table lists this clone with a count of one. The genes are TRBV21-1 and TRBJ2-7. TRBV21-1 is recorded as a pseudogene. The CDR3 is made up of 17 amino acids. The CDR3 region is CASSKALGLPNHYEQYF. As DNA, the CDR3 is TGTGCCAGCAGCAAAGCCCTGGGTCTGCCGAACCACTACGAGCAGTACTTC.

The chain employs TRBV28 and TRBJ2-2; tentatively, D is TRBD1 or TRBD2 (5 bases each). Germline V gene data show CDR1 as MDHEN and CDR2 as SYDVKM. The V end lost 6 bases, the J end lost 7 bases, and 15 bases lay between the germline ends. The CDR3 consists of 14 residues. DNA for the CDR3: TGTGCCAGCAGCCCCCTCGGGACCCTCGGGGAGCTGTTTTTT. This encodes CASSPLGTLGELFF. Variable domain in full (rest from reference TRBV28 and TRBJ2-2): DVKVTQSSRYLVKRTGEKVFLECVQDMDHENMFWYRQDPGLGLRLIYFSYDVKMKEKGDIPEGYSVSREKKERFSLILESASTNQTSMYLCASSPLGTLGELFFGEGSRLTVL.

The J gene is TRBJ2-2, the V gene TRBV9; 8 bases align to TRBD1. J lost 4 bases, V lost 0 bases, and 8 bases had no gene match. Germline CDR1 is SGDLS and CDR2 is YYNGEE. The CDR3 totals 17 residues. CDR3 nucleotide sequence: TGTGCCAGCAGCGTAGTGGGTTGGACAGGGTCCACCGGGGAGCTGTTTTTT. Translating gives CASSVVGWTGSTGELFF.

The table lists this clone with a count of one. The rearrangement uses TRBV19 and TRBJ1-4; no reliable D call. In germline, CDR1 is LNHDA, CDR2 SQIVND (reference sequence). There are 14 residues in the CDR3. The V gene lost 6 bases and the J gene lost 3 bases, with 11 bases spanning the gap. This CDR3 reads CASSKFGANEKLFF. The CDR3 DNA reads TGTGCCAGTAGCAAATTTGGGGCTAATGAAAAACTGTTTTTT.

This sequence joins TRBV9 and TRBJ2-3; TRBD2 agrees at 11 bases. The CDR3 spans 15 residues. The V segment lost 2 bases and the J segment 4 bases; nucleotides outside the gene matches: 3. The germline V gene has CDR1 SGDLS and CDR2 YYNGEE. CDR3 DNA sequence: TGTGCCAGCAGCGTTTTAGCGGGAGGGGCAGATACGCAGTATTTT. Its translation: CASSVLAGGADTQYF.

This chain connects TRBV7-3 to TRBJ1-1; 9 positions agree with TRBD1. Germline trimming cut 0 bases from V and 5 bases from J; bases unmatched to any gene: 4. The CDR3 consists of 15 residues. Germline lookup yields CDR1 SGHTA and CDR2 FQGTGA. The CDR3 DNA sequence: TGTGCCAGCAGCTTAACCGGACAGGGGAGGACTGAAGCTTTCTTT. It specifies CASSLTGQGRTEAFF.

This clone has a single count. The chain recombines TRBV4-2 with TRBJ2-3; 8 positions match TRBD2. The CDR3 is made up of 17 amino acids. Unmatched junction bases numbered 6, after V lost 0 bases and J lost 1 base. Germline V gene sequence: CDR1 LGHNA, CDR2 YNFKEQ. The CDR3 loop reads CASSQDGAGGGTDTQYF. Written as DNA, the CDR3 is TGTGCCAGCAGCCAAGACGGGGCCGGGGGGGGCACAGATACGCAGTATTTT.

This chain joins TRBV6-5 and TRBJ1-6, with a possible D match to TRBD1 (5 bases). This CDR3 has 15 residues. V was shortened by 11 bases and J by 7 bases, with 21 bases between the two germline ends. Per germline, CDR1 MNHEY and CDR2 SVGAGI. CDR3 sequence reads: CASNRGGVSNSPLHF. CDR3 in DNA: TGTGCCTCCAACCGTGGGGGAGTTTCCAATTCACCCCTCCACTTT.

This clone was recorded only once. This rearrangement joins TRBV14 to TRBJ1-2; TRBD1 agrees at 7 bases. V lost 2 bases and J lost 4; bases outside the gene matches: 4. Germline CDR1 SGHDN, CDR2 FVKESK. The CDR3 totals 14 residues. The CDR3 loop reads CASSQWTGGYGYTF. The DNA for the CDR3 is TGTGCCAGCAGCCAATGGACAGGCGGCTATGGCTACACCTTC.

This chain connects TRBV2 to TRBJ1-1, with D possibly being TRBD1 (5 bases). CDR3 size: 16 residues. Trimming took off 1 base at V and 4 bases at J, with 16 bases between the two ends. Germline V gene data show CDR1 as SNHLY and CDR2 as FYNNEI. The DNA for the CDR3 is TGTGCCAGCAGTGAAGGGGGCGTTGTGTTGGGCACTGAAGCTTTCTTT. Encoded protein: CASSEGGVVLGTEAFF.

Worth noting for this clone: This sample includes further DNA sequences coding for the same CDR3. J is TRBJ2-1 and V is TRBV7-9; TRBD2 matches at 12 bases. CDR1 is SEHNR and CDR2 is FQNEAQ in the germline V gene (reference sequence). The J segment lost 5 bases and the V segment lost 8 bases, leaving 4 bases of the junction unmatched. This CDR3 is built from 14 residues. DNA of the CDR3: TGTGCCAGCTCACTAGCGGGAGGTGACAATGAGCAGTTCTTC. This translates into CASSLAGGDNEQFF. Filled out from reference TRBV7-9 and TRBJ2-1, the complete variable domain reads DTGVSQNPRHKITKRGQNVTFRCDPISEHNRLYWYRQTLGQGPEFLTYFQNEAQLEKSRLLSDRFSAERPKGSFSTLEIQRTEQGDSAMYLCASSLAGGDNEQFFGPGTRLTVL.

The CDR3: CASSPGIQRRGTEAFF. The CDR3 DNA reads TGTGCCAGCAGTCCTGGGATTCAGCGCAGGGGAACTGAAGCTTTCTTT. The chain recombines TRBV7-2 with TRBJ1-1; D is possibly TRBD1 (6 bases). V was clipped by 6 bases and J by 5 bases, with 22 bases between them. Germline assignment: CDR1 SGHTA and CDR2 FQGNSA. The CDR3 length is 16 residues.

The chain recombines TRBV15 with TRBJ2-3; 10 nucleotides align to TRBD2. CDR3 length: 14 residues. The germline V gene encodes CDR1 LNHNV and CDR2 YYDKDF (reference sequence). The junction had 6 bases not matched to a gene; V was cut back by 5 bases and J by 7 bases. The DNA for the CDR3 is TGTGCCACCAGCGAGGGACTAGCGACTTATACGCAGTATTTT. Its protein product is CATSEGLATYTQYF.

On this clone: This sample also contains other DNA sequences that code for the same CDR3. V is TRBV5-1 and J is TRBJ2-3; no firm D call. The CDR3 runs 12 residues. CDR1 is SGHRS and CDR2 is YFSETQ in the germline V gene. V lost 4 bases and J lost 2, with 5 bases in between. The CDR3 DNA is TGCGCCAGCAGCCTAAACACAGATACGCAGTATTTT. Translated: CASSLNTDTQYF.

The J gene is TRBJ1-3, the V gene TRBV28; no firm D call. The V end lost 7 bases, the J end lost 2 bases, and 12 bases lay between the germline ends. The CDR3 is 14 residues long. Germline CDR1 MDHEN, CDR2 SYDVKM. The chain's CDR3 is CASIRGVAGNTIYF. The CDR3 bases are TGTGCCAGCATTCGTGGGGTCGCTGGAAACACCATATATTTT.

CDR3 region: CASSFRLGSYNEQFF. The DNA of the CDR3 is TGTGCCAGCAGTTTTAGACTTGGCTCCTACAATGAGCAGTTCTTC. The chain is built from TRBV27 and TRBJ2-1; D uncertain. Germline V gene sequence: CDR1 MNHEY, CDR2 SMNVEV (reference sequence). The CDR3 has 15 amino acids. Trimming shortened V by 3 bases and J by 0 bases, and 9 bases separated the two germline ends.

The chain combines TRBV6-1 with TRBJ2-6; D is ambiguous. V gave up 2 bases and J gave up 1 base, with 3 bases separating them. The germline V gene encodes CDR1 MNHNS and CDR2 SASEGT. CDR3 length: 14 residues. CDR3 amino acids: CASSESSGANVLTF. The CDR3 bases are TGTGCCAGCAGTGAATCTTCTGGGGCCAACGTCCTGACTTTC.

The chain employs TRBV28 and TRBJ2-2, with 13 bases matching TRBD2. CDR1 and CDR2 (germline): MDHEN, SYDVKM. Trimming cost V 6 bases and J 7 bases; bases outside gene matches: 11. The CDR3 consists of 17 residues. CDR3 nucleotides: TGTGCCAGCAGCCCCCCACGGACTAGCGGGAGAGTCGGGGAGCTGTTTTTT. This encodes CASSPPRTSGRVGELFF. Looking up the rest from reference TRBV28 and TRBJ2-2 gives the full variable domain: DVKVTQSSRYLVKRTGEKVFLECVQDMDHENMFWYRQDPGLGLRLIYFSYDVKMKEKGDIPEGYSVSREKKERFSLILESASTNQTSMYLCASSPPRTSGRVGELFFGEGSRLTVL.

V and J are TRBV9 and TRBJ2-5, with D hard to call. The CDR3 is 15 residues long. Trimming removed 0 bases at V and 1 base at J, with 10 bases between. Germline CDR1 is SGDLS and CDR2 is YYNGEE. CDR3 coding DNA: TGTGCCAGCAGCGTAGAAGGCGAACCCCAAGAGACCCAGTACTTC. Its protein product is CASSVEGEPQETQYF. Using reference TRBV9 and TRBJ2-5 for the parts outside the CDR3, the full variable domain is DSGVTQTPKHLITATGQRVTLRCSPRSGDLSVYWYQQSLDQGLQFLIQYYNGEERAKGNILERFSAQQFPDLHSELNLSSLELGDSALYFCASSVEGEPQETQYFGPGTRLLVL.